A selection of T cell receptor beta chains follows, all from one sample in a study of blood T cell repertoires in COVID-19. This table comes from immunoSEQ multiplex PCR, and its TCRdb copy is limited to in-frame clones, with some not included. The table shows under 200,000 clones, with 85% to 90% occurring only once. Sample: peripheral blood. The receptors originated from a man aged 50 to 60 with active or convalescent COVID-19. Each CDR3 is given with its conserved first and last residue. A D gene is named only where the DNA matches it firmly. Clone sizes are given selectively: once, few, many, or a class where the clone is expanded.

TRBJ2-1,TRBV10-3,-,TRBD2,TGTGCCATCAGCGAAACGACTAGCGGGCCCCGGGGTGAGCAGTTCTTC,CAISETTSGPRGEQFF
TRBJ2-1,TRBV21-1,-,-,TGTGCCAGCAGCAAAGCGAGGCGGGAGGACTACAATGAGCAGTTCTTC,CASSKARREDYNEQFF
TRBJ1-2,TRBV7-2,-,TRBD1,TGTGCCAGCAGCTTAGTGACAGGGCCAAACTATGGCTACACCTTC,CASSLVTGPNYGYTF
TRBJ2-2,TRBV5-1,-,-,TGCGCCAGCAGCTTGGTCGAGCTCACCGGGGAGCTGTTTTTT,CASSLVELTGELFF
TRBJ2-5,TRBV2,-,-,TGTGCCACGGGTAGGGAGACCCAGTACTTC,CATGRETQYF
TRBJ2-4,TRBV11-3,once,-,TGTGCCAGCAGCTGGGACATGTCCAAAAACATTCAGTACTTC,CASSWDMSKNIQYF
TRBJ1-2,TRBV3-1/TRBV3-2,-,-,TGTGCCAGCAGCGTCCACCGGGGGGGGGCGAGCTATGGCTACACCTTC,CASSVHRGGASYGYTF
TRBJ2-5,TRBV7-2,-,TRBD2,TGTGCCAGCAGCTCGACTAGCGGGGTCCCGGGGGAGACCCAGTACTTC,CASSSTSGVPGETQYF
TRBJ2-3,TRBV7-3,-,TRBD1,TGTGCCAGCAGCTCGACAGGGATTAGCACAGATACGCAGTATTTT,CASSSTGISTDTQYF
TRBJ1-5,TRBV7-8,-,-,TGTGCCAGCAGCACAACGGAGGATCAGCCCCAGCATTTT,CASSTTEDQPQHF